This T cell receptor (beta chain) stems from a study of T cell responses to AZD1222 COVID-19 vaccine. Looking at the study overall: Second doses that came at about 4 or about 12 weeks were put together. Whole-study results and caveats: The study identified only five to seven AZD1222 recipients as seropositive at baseline. Donor demographics were predominantly white British with a female majority; clonal diversity may be underestimated. The CD4 TCRs associated with vaccination extended across spike and predominated at 160-218 and 743-854.

This table comes from immunoSEQ multiplex PCR, and its TCRdb copy is limited to in-frame clones, with some not included. The data contain around 180,000 clones, 75% to 90% of them singletons. Germline CDR1 and CDR2: SNHLY and FYNNEI. The CDR3 is made up of 14 amino acids. The V and J ends lost 5 bases and 8 bases, in that order; junction bases with no gene match: 6. On this clone itself: Its antigen is not identified.

Material: peripheral blood, obtained on day 0 of AZD1222 vaccination. The sequence was obtained from an adult in good health. V gene TRBV2 combines with J gene TRBJ1-2; 12 bases are a match to TRBD1. The CDR3 spells CASSQGDRGQGYTF. Here the CDR3 DNA reads TGTGCCAGCAGTCAAGGGGACAGGGGGCAAGGCTACACCTTC.